A single sample is the source of the 29 T cell receptor beta chains below, sequenced in a study of T cells in Graves' hyperthyroidism and ophthalmopathy. TCR beta CDR3 regions were amplified from RNA transcripts. The HTBI primer set drove a first-round RT-PCR of the TCR CDR3. Via MiXCR, TCRdb re-called the multiplex PCR reads, giving one row per CDR3 protein. The table records a few hundred thousand distinct CDR3 sequences, 40% to 55% of them present only once. Sequencing was carried out using peripheral blood or thyroid tissue (not recorded which). These receptors originate from a woman between 18 and 29 years old with Graves' hyperthyroidism.

This clonotype was recorded only once. No conserved phenylalanine or tryptophan ends this CDR3, so it is likely a read error. The rearrangement uses TRBV7-6 and TRBJ2-5, with D perhaps matching TRBD1 (6 bases). The germline V gene has CDR1 SGHVS and CDR2 FNYEAQ. This CDR3 is built from 15 residues. CDR3 residues: CASSQKQGSQGTQYL. The CDR3 nucleotides read TGTGCCAGCAGCCAAAAACAGGGATCACAAGGGACCCAGTACCTC.

This clonotype was seen at least ten times. This rearrangement joins TRBV12-5 to TRBJ2-7; tentatively, D is TRBD2 (7 bases). With 7 bases removed from V and 5 bases from J, the gap between germline ends came to 18 bases. The CDR3 spans 14 residues. Germline V lookup: CDR1 LGHNT, CDR2 FRNRAP. The CDR3 DNA follows: TGTGCTAGTGCCAAAGGGGGGGGGGTAAACGAGCAGTACTTC. Translated, it gives CASAKGGGVNEQYF.

The chain joins TRBV2 to TRBJ1-5; 9 positions match TRBD1. The CDR3 length is 16 residues. The V gene end was trimmed by 6 bases and the J gene end by 2 bases; junction bases not matched to a gene: 8. Germline CDR1 reads SNHLY; CDR2 reads FYNNEI. CDR3 residues: CASRLGQGDGNQPQHF. The CDR3 nucleotides are TGTGCCAGCAGATTGGGACAGGGTGACGGCAATCAGCCCCAGCATTTT.

This clonotype was detected many times. The chain carries TRBV19 and TRBJ1-4; 9 bases line up with TRBD1. Germline values: CDR1 LNHDA, CDR2 SQIVND (reference sequence). The V gene end was trimmed by 4 bases and the J gene end by 6 bases; junction bases not matched to a gene: 3. CDR3 length: 14 residues. The DNA of the CDR3 is TGTGCCAGTAGTAACCGACAGGGGGATGAAAAACTGTTTTTT. It yields the protein CASSNRQGDEKLFF.

This clonotype appeared a few times. V gene TRBV10-3 combines with J gene TRBJ2-3; D ambiguous. The ends were cut back, 2 bases at V and 4 bases at J, with 10 bases in the middle. Germline loops: CDR1 ENHRY, CDR2 SYGVKD. The CDR3 has 14 residues. Here the CDR3 DNA reads TGTGCCATCAGTGAGAGCGAGGAAGCAGATACGCAGTATTTT. This encodes CAISESEEADTQYF.

This clonotype was observed at least ten times. The chain is built from TRBV29-1 and TRBJ2-3; D is perhaps TRBD2 (5 bases). Germline V gives CDR1 SQVTM, CDR2 ANQGSEA. The CDR3 is made up of 13 amino acids. The V end lost 2 bases, the J end lost 4 bases, and 10 bases lay between the germline ends. CDR3 DNA: TGCAGCGTTGAATCAGTTAGCGCAGATACGCAGTATTTT. Amino acid sequence: CSVESVSADTQYF.

In this sample, this clonotype turned up many times. The chain joins TRBV20-1 to TRBJ1-5; the D gene is possibly TRBD1 (6 bases). This CDR3 contains 14 residues. Germline V gene data show CDR1 as DFQATT and CDR2 as SNEGSKA (reference sequence). V lost 3 bases to trimming and J lost 6 bases, with 15 bases between them. CDR3 in amino acids: CSASGGQRIQPQHF. The CDR3 region has the DNA TGCAGTGCTAGCGGGGGACAAAGGATTCAGCCCCAGCATTTT.

This clonotype was counted ten times or more. This sequence joins TRBV7-3 and TRBJ1-5; no reliable D call. In germline, CDR1 is SGHTA, CDR2 FQGTGA. The V end lost 0 bases, the J end lost 6 bases, and 6 bases lay between the germline ends. The CDR3 length is 13 residues. For the CDR3, the DNA is TGTGCCAGCAGCTTAACGTCTGGTCAGCCCCAGCATTTT. Residues: CASSLTSGQPQHF. Supplemented by reference TRBV7-3 and TRBJ1-5, the full variable domain reads GAGVSQTPSNKVTEKGKYVELRCDPISGHTALYWYRQSLGQGPEFLIYFQGTGAADDSGLPNDRFFAVRPEGSVSTLKIQRTERGDSAVYLCASSLTSGQPQHFGDGTRLSIL.

This clonotype was counted ten times or more. The CDR3 sequence is CASSTRHEQGLEAFF. CDR3 DNA: TGTGCCAGCAGCACTCGACACGAACAGGGACTAGAAGCTTTCTTT. V gene TRBV14 combines with J gene TRBJ1-1; D is possibly TRBD1 (6 bases). Germline CDR1 reads SGHDN; CDR2 reads FVKESK. Deletions cut 5 bases from V and 8 bases from J, with 21 bases between. The CDR3 totals 15 residues.

CDR3 coding DNA: TGCAGCGTTGAAAGCGACCCGGGACAGGGGGCATATGAGCAGTACTTC. Its translation is CSVESDPGQGAYEQYF. The chain joins TRBV29-1 to TRBJ2-7; 12 positions agree with TRBD1. V was clipped by 2 bases and J by 7 bases; unmatched bases: 12. Germline lookup yields CDR1 SQVTM and CDR2 ANQGSEA. The CDR3 sequence is 16 residues long.

The V call is TRBV19, the J call TRBJ1-2; 9 bases map to TRBD1. After removal of 7 bases from V and 1 base from J, the junction contained 4 bases not matched to a gene. The CDR3 is 14 residues long. Germline lookup yields CDR1 LNHDA and CDR2 SQIVND (reference sequence). The CDR3 DNA reads TGTGCCAGTAATCCGGGACAGGGTAACTATGGCTACACCTTC. It yields the protein CASNPGQGNYGYTF.

In this sample, this clonotype turned up a few times. This sequence joins TRBV11-3 and TRBJ1-1, with TRBD1 as a possible D gene (6 bases). This CDR3 is 15 amino acids long. Deletions cut 5 bases from V and 1 base from J, with 14 bases between. CDR1 and CDR2 (germline): SGHNT, YENEEA. The CDR3 nucleotides read TGTGCCAGCAGCCAAGGGGACACCCAGAACACTGAAGCTTTCTTT. Protein product: CASSQGDTQNTEAFF.

This clonotype was seen repeatedly, ten times or more. This sequence joins TRBV7-2 and TRBJ2-7; D assignment may be TRBD1 or TRBD2 (5 bases each). This CDR3 comprises 13 residues. Per germline, CDR1 SGHTA and CDR2 FQGNSA. V lost 0 bases and J 6 bases, leaving 9 bases between the germline ends. Here the CDR3 reads CASSLAGGGEQYF. The DNA of the CDR3 is TGTGCCAGCAGCTTAGCTGGGGGTGGCGAGCAGTACTTC.

In this sample, this clonotype turned up many times. V is TRBV4-2 and J is TRBJ2-5; 7 bases map to TRBD1. CDR3 length: 15 amino acids. The ends lost 0 bases at V and 1 base at J; junction bases unmatched: 2. CDR1 LGHNA and CDR2 YNFKEQ come from the germline V gene. This CDR3 reads CASSQDPGGQETQYF. The CDR3 DNA sequence: TGTGCCAGCAGCCAAGATCCAGGGGGCCAAGAGACCCAGTACTTC.

This clonotype has a count of ten or more. CDR3 in amino acids: CATSDEGLAGDTQYF. CDR3 nucleotides: TGTGCCACCAGTGATGAGGGACTAGCGGGAGATACGCAGTATTTT. The V call is TRBV24-1, the J call TRBJ2-3; 12 nucleotides align to TRBD2. Germline V gene data show CDR1 as KGHDR and CDR2 as SFDVKD. The CDR3 is made up of 15 amino acids. J was trimmed by 5 bases and V by 3 bases; bases with no gene match: 2.

This clonotype was seen ten or more times. The chain links TRBV5-8 to TRBJ2-5; possibly TRBD1 or TRBD2 for D (5 bases each). CDR1 is SGHTS and CDR2 is YDEGEE in the germline V gene. The CDR3 extends over 14 amino acids. Between the trimmed V and J ends, which lost 0 bases and 2 bases, there was a span of 8 bases. The CDR3 reads CASSLGDAQETQYF. Here the CDR3 DNA reads TGTGCCAGCAGCTTGGGGGACGCACAAGAGACCCAGTACTTC.

There are many counts of this clonotype. The junction departs from germline at one end; a sequencing error may be responsible. The rearrangement joins TRBV4-2 to TRBJ2-5; 11 nucleotides line up with TRBD2. The CDR3 sequence is 15 residues long. Germline V CDR1 and CDR2: LGHNA, YNFKEQ. CDR3 nucleotide sequence: TGCGCCAGCAGCCGTGGGACTAGCGGAAGAGAGACCCAGTACTTC. It encodes CASSRGTSGRETQYF.

On this clonotype: One end of the junction varies from germline; a read error may be responsible. The chain links TRBV15 to TRBJ1-5; D gene ambiguous. CDR1 is LNHNV and CDR2 is YYDKDF in the germline V gene (reference sequence). The CDR3 extends over 15 amino acids. CDR3 coding DNA: TGTGCCGCCAGCAGAGATATGGGGAAAAATCAGCCCCAGCATTTT. Amino acids: CAASRDMGKNQPQHF.

This clonotype appeared many times. The chain combines TRBV5-6 with TRBJ1-5; D ambiguous. Germline values: CDR1 SGHDT, CDR2 YYEEEE. This CDR3 spans 14 amino acids. The V end lost 4 bases, the J end lost 1 base, and 9 bases lay between the germline ends. The CDR3 DNA sequence: TGTGCCAGCAGCCCTCAGAGGAGCAATCAGCCCCAGCATTTT. Encoded protein: CASSPQRSNQPQHF.

The genes are TRBV6-5 and TRBJ1-4, with TRBD1 matching 9 bases. This CDR3 contains 16 residues. CDR1 and CDR2 (germline): MNHEY, SVGAGI. The V segment lost 6 bases and the J segment 2 bases; nucleotides outside the gene matches: 7. The CDR3 DNA is TGTGCCAGCAGACCGGGACAGGGACCGACTAATGAAAAACTGTTTTTT. This encodes CASRPGQGPTNEKLFF.

CDR3 bases: TGTGCCAGCAGCCAAGTACGGCAAGGCAGGAGAGAATACTACGAGCAGTACTTC. Translated, it gives CASSQVRQGRREYYEQYF. The V and J genes are TRBV3-1 and TRBJ2-7; D unclear. The CDR3 has 18 amino acids. V lost 1 base to trimming and J lost 3 bases, with 22 bases between them. Germline lookup yields CDR1 LGHDT and CDR2 YNNKEL (reference sequence).

Concerning this clonotype: This may stem from a read error, because a much larger clone lies one nucleotide away. Since the CDR3 does not end with the conserved phenylalanine or tryptophan, this likely comes from a read error. CDR3 DNA sequence: TGCGCCAGCAGCTTGGGGGCCGGGACAGGGGGGCCTGAAGCTTTCCTT. Its translation: CASSLGAGTGGPEAFL. V and J are TRBV5-1 and TRBJ1-1, with 11 bases that match TRBD1. The germline V gene has CDR1 SGHRS and CDR2 YFSETQ. The CDR3 sequence is 16 residues long. V shed 0 bases, J shed 6 bases, and the junction held 7 bases outside the gene matches.

J is TRBJ2-7 and V is TRBV20-1, with 8 positions matching TRBD2. After removal of 1 base from V and 0 bases from J, the junction contained 8 bases not matched to a gene. The CDR3 covers 16 residues. Germline V gene sequence: CDR1 DFQATT, CDR2 SNEGSKA (reference sequence). This CDR3 is CSARGETSGSSYEQYF. The CDR3 DNA sequence: TGCAGTGCTAGAGGCGAAACTAGCGGAAGCTCCTACGAGCAGTACTTC.

The chain joins TRBV20-1 to TRBJ2-3; 7 bases align to TRBD2. CDR3 length: 15 amino acids. Germline values: CDR1 DFQATT, CDR2 SNEGSKA (reference sequence). V lost 3 bases and J lost 3; bases outside the gene matches: 9. CDR3 DNA: TGCAGTGCTAGCGGGAGCGGGACTCGGACAGATACGCAGTATTTT. Translating gives CSASGSGTRTDTQYF.

The table lists this clonotype with a count of one. This sequence joins TRBV2 and TRBJ2-5; TRBD2 matches at 12 bases. This CDR3 is 15 amino acids long. The germline CDR1 and CDR2 sequences are SNHLY and FYNNEI. The V segment lost 6 bases and the J segment 5 bases; nucleotides outside the gene matches: 7. The CDR3 sequence is CASRLGLAGGETQYF. For the CDR3, the DNA is TGTGCCAGCAGACTGGGACTAGCGGGTGGCGAGACCCAGTACTTC.

The chain recombines TRBV20-1 with TRBJ2-5; possible D gene TRBD1, 6 bases. V lost 5 bases, J lost 9 bases, and 19 bases lay in between. Germline assignment: CDR1 DFQATT and CDR2 SNEGSKA (reference sequence). The length of the CDR3 is 13 residues. This CDR3 is CSAFGTPDQPQYF. CDR3 nucleotides: TGCAGTGCTTTCGGGACACCAGATCAGCCCCAGTACTTC.

This clonotype appeared a few times. The chain carries TRBV5-4 and TRBJ2-7, with 11 bases matching TRBD2. This CDR3 has 15 residues. Per germline, CDR1 SGHNT and CDR2 YYREEE (reference sequence). V was pared by 2 bases and J by 5 bases, with 6 bases of the junction left unmatched. The CDR3 is CASSLALAGGHEQYF. Here the CDR3 DNA reads TGTGCCAGCAGCTTAGCGCTAGCGGGAGGTCACGAGCAGTACTTC.

This clonotype was detected ten times or more. The J gene is TRBJ2-2, the V gene TRBV7-9; 8 bases map to TRBD2. V shed 5 bases and J 6 bases; nucleotides not matched to a gene: 11. Per germline, CDR1 SEHNR and CDR2 FQNEAQ (reference sequence). The CDR3 is 16 residues long. The CDR3 nucleotides read TGTGCCAGCAGCCCCCTGACGGGAGGGATTCCCGGGGAGCTGTTTTTT. Encoded protein: CASSPLTGGIPGELFF. Variable domain in full (rest from reference TRBV7-9 and TRBJ2-2): DTGVSQNPRHKITKRGQNVTFRCDPISEHNRLYWYRQTLGQGPEFLTYFQNEAQLEKSRLLSDRFSAERPKGSFSTLEIQRTEQGDSAMYLCASSPLTGGIPGELFFGEGSRLTVL.

A single count supports this clonotype. This rearrangement joins TRBV11-2 to TRBJ1-6; D is unclear. Germline CDR1 and CDR2: SGHAT and FQNNGV. The CDR3 extends over 14 amino acids. V shed 8 bases and J shed 10 bases, with 18 bases lying between them. The CDR3 DNA reads as TGTGCCAGCGAATCCGGACGGGATAGCTCACCCCTCCACTTT. Its translation: CASESGRDSSPLHF.